The rows below give T cell receptor beta chains drawn from one sample of a study of OX40 agonist ivuxolimab in advanced cancers. Data came from immunoSEQ multiplex PCR; TCRdb stores just in-frame clones and leaves some out. The sample shows tens of thousands of clones, 85% to 90% of them seen only once. The material was CD4+ or CD8+ T cells sorted from blood, obtained in a trial of the OX40 agonist ivuxolimab. Source of these receptors: an adult with an advanced solid tumor such as melanoma, head and neck, liver or kidney cancer. Both conserved end residues are part of each CDR3. A D gene is named only where the DNA matches it firmly. The size entry is marked missing in some rows and otherwise reads once, few, many or a size class.

d_gene: -; j_gene: TRBJ2-5; v_gene: TRBV9; abundance: -; CDR3aa: CASSAGGVQETQYF; CDR3nt: TGTGCCAGCAGCGCCGGCGGAGTCCAAGAGACCCAGTACTTC
d_gene: -; j_gene: TRBJ2-1; v_gene: TRBV19; abundance: -; CDR3aa: CASTRGGRNNEQFF; CDR3nt: TGTGCCAGTACCCGAGGAGGGCGGAACAATGAGCAGTTCTTC
d_gene: TRBD2; j_gene: TRBJ2-7; v_gene: TRBV27; abundance: -; CDR3aa: CASSSGLAVYEQYF; CDR3nt: TGTGCCAGCAGTTCGGGACTAGCGGTCTACGAGCAGTACTTC
d_gene: -; j_gene: TRBJ1-1; v_gene: TRBV14; abundance: -; CDR3aa: CASSPRRYEAFF; CDR3nt: TGTGCCAGCAGCCCCCGACGATATGAAGCTTTCTTT
d_gene: -; j_gene: TRBJ2-2; v_gene: TRBV6-5; abundance: -; CDR3aa: CASSYLGTLTGELFF; CDR3nt: TGTGCCAGCAGCTACCTCGGGACTTTGACCGGGGAGCTGTTTTTT
d_gene: -; j_gene: TRBJ1-3; v_gene: TRBV5-1; abundance: -; CDR3aa: CASSQEARPYSGNTIYF; CDR3nt: TGCGCCAGCAGCCAAGAGGCCAGACCCTACTCTGGAAACACCATATATTTT
d_gene: -; j_gene: TRBJ2-7; v_gene: TRBV7-9; abundance: few; CDR3aa: CASSLVVGYEQYF; CDR3nt: TGTGCCAGCAGCTTAGTGGTGGGTTACGAGCAGTACTTC
d_gene: -; j_gene: TRBJ1-2; v_gene: TRBV30; abundance: -; CDR3aa: CAWRNPNYGYTF; CDR3nt: TGTGCCTGGCGGAATCCGAACTATGGCTACACCTTC
d_gene: -; j_gene: TRBJ2-7; v_gene: TRBV4-1; abundance: -; CDR3aa: CASSQDLGYEQYF; CDR3nt: TGCGCCAGCAGCCAAGATCTGGGCTACGAGCAGTACTTC
d_gene: TRBD1; j_gene: TRBJ1-2; v_gene: TRBV19; abundance: -; CDR3aa: CASRGQGRANYGYTF; CDR3nt: TGTGCCAGCAGAGGACAGGGACGAGCTAACTATGGCTACACCTTC
d_gene: TRBD1; j_gene: TRBJ2-7; v_gene: TRBV27; abundance: -; CDR3aa: CASRVATGQLYEQYF; CDR3nt: TGTGCCAGCAGGGTTGCTACGGGACAGCTCTACGAGCAGTACTTC
d_gene: -; j_gene: TRBJ2-1; v_gene: TRBV7-8; abundance: -; CDR3aa: CASSLLRRERGNEQFF; CDR3nt: TGTGCCAGCAGCTTATTAAGGCGGGAACGGGGGAATGAGCAGTTCTTC
d_gene: TRBD2; j_gene: TRBJ2-7; v_gene: TRBV4-2; abundance: -; CDR3aa: CASSQGASGASYEQYF; CDR3nt: TGTGCCAGCAGCCAAGGGGCAAGCGGGGCCTCCTACGAGCAGTACTTC
d_gene: -; j_gene: TRBJ2-2; v_gene: TRBV14; abundance: -; CDR3aa: CASSQVNTGELFF; CDR3nt: TGTGCCAGCAGCCAAGTGAACACCGGGGAGCTGTTTTTT
d_gene: -; j_gene: TRBJ1-2; v_gene: TRBV7-9; abundance: -; CDR3aa: CASSPPNGYGYTF; CDR3nt: TGTGCCAGCAGCCCCCCCAACGGCTATGGCTACACCTTC
d_gene: TRBD2; j_gene: TRBJ2-7; v_gene: TRBV9; abundance: -; CDR3aa: CASSVGGSSYEQYF; CDR3nt: TGTGCCAGCAGCGTCGGGGGGAGCTCCTACGAGCAGTACTTC
d_gene: -; j_gene: TRBJ1-1; v_gene: TRBV19; abundance: once; CDR3aa: CASSMTGNTEAFF; CDR3nt: TGTGCCAGTAGTATGACAGGGAACACTGAAGCTTTCTTT
d_gene: TRBD1; j_gene: TRBJ2-7; v_gene: TRBV11-2; abundance: -; CDR3aa: CASSLGQSPYEQYF; CDR3nt: TGTGCCAGCAGCCTGGGACAGAGTCCATACGAGCAGTACTTC
d_gene: -; j_gene: TRBJ2-1; v_gene: TRBV2; abundance: -; CDR3aa: CASSERASVSSYNEQFF; CDR3nt: TGTGCCAGCAGTGAAAGGGCAAGCGTGAGCTCCTACAATGAGCAGTTCTTC